This is a list of T cell receptor beta chains from one sample in a study of long-term antiretroviral therapy in people with HIV. Generated by immunoSEQ multiplex PCR, the TCRdb table keeps only in-frame clones and is missing some. The sample holds 20,000 to 25,000 clones, more than 75% seen once. This specimen consisted of unsorted PBMCs, obtained 0.5 years after starting antiretroviral therapy. The source of these receptors is a middle-aged woman with HIV. Both conserved end residues are part of each CDR3. The D gene is left open where the match is weak. Clone size is shown for a subset of rows, as once, few, many or a class of expanded clone.

j_gene: TRBJ2-3; d_gene: TRBD2; abundance: NA; v_gene: TRBV11-3; CDR3nt: TGTGCCAGCAGCTTAGATCCTACTAGCGGGGGGACAGATACGCAGTATTTT; CDR3aa: CASSLDPTSGGTDTQYF
j_gene: TRBJ1-6; d_gene: NA; abundance: few; v_gene: TRBV2; CDR3nt: TGTGCCAGCAGAGAACGTGAGGGGTGGAATTCACCCCTCCACTTT; CDR3aa: CASREREGWNSPLHF
j_gene: TRBJ2-2; d_gene: NA; abundance: NA; v_gene: TRBV5-4; CDR3nt: TGTGCCAGCAGCTTGGGACAGACGAACACCGGGGAGCTGTTTTTT; CDR3aa: CASSLGQTNTGELFF
j_gene: TRBJ1-1; d_gene: TRBD1; abundance: once; v_gene: TRBV27; CDR3nt: TGTGCCAGCAGTCTCATCCGCTTTGGGACAGACATGAACACTGAAGCTTTCTTT; CDR3aa: CASSLIRFGTDMNTEAFF
j_gene: TRBJ1-5; d_gene: NA; abundance: NA; v_gene: TRBV5-1; CDR3nt: TGCGCCAGCAGCTTATGGGGGGCGGATCAGCCCCAGCATTTT; CDR3aa: CASSLWGADQPQHF
j_gene: TRBJ1-4; d_gene: TRBD1; abundance: NA; v_gene: TRBV5-1; CDR3nt: TGCGCCAGCAGCTTGGTTGGGACAGGGGGCGCGACTAATGAAAAACTGTTTTTT; CDR3aa: CASSLVGTGGATNEKLFF
j_gene: TRBJ1-1; d_gene: NA; abundance: NA; v_gene: TRBV4-3; CDR3nt: TGCGCCAGCAGCCAAGAGGTAGACACTGAAGCTTTCTTT; CDR3aa: CASSQEVDTEAFF
j_gene: TRBJ1-1; d_gene: NA; abundance: once; v_gene: TRBV4-1; CDR3nt: TGCGCCAGCAGCCAAGCCCGTTTAGGGATTTTTTACACTGAAGCTTTCTTT; CDR3aa: CASSQARLGIFYTEAFF
j_gene: TRBJ2-7; d_gene: NA; abundance: NA; v_gene: TRBV6-5; CDR3nt: TGTGCCAGCAGTTACTCGCCCCCCGGGGCCAGCTACGAGCAGTACTTC; CDR3aa: CASSYSPPGASYEQYF
j_gene: TRBJ2-2; d_gene: NA; abundance: few; v_gene: TRBV7-8; CDR3nt: TGTGCCAGCCCTCGGGGCCTAGCGAACACCGGGGAGCTGTTTTTT; CDR3aa: CASPRGLANTGELFF
j_gene: TRBJ1-6; d_gene: TRBD1; abundance: NA; v_gene: TRBV6-1; CDR3nt: TGTGCCAGCAGTGTGATACCGGGACAGTCAAATTCACCCCTCCACTTT; CDR3aa: CASSVIPGQSNSPLHF
j_gene: TRBJ2-3; d_gene: NA; abundance: NA; v_gene: TRBV7-9; CDR3nt: TGTGCCAGCAGCTCTAAGCGGAGGATTATGGATACGCAGTATTTT; CDR3aa: CASSSKRRIMDTQYF
j_gene: TRBJ1-2; d_gene: NA; abundance: NA; v_gene: TRBV29-1; CDR3nt: TGCAGCGTTGTCACGGGTTTCGGCGGCTACACCTTC; CDR3aa: CSVVTGFGGYTF
j_gene: TRBJ2-4; d_gene: NA; abundance: NA; v_gene: TRBV25-1; CDR3nt: TGTGCCAGCAGTGGTGGGAACATTCAGTACTTC; CDR3aa: CASSGGNIQYF
j_gene: TRBJ1-1; d_gene: NA; abundance: NA; v_gene: TRBV25-1; CDR3nt: TGTGCCAGCAGTCCCCAATCCGGGGGCACTGAAGCTTTCTTT; CDR3aa: CASSPQSGGTEAFF
j_gene: TRBJ1-4; d_gene: NA; abundance: few; v_gene: TRBV2; CDR3nt: TGTGCCAGCCGTAGTCTCGGGTCCTCTAATGAAAAACTGTTTTTT; CDR3aa: CASRSLGSSNEKLFF
j_gene: TRBJ2-3; d_gene: NA; abundance: NA; v_gene: TRBV4-1; CDR3nt: TGCGCCAGCAGGGACTCATTGGTAGCCCAGAGATCGGATACGCAGTATTTT; CDR3aa: CASRDSLVAQRSDTQYF
j_gene: TRBJ1-5; d_gene: NA; abundance: NA; v_gene: TRBV9; CDR3nt: TGTGCCAGCAGCGTACAGTATTCCCAGCCCCAGCATTTT; CDR3aa: CASSVQYSQPQHF
j_gene: TRBJ2-3; d_gene: NA; abundance: NA; v_gene: TRBV25-1; CDR3nt: TGTGCCAGCAGTCCCTGGGGGGCTAGCACAGATACGCAGTATTTT; CDR3aa: CASSPWGASTDTQYF
j_gene: TRBJ1-1; d_gene: TRBD1; abundance: NA; v_gene: TRBV28; CDR3nt: TGTGCCAGCAGACCCTTCTCTACAGGGGAAACAGGAGAAGCTTTCTTT; CDR3aa: CASRPFSTGETGEAFF
j_gene: TRBJ1-2; d_gene: TRBD1; abundance: few; v_gene: TRBV6-1; CDR3nt: TGTGCCAGCAGTATCGGACAGGCCCTGTTTAAGGGCTACACCTTC; CDR3aa: CASSIGQALFKGYTF
j_gene: TRBJ1-1; d_gene: NA; abundance: NA; v_gene: TRBV5-1; CDR3nt: TGCGCCAGCAGCCAGCCGGGCCGGCCGAACACTGAAGCTTTCTTT; CDR3aa: CASSQPGRPNTEAFF
j_gene: TRBJ2-2; d_gene: NA; abundance: NA; v_gene: TRBV7-6; CDR3nt: TGTGCCAGCAGCTCCTACCCGGGCGGGGAGCTGTTTTTT; CDR3aa: CASSSYPGGELFF
j_gene: TRBJ1-6; d_gene: NA; abundance: NA; v_gene: TRBV7-9; CDR3nt: TGTGCCAGCAGCCAAAGTTTCGGGAATTCACCCCTCCACTTT; CDR3aa: CASSQSFGNSPLHF
j_gene: TRBJ2-6; d_gene: NA; abundance: NA; v_gene: TRBV14; CDR3nt: TGTGCCAGCAGCCAAGGAACCTGGGTCAAGGACTCTGGGGCCAACGTCCTGACTTTC; CDR3aa: CASSQGTWVKDSGANVLTF
j_gene: TRBJ1-1; d_gene: NA; abundance: NA; v_gene: TRBV6-1; CDR3nt: TGTGCCAGCAAAACAGGAGGTCCGACTGAAGCTTTCTTT; CDR3aa: CASKTGGPTEAFF
j_gene: TRBJ2-1; d_gene: NA; abundance: NA; v_gene: TRBV27; CDR3nt: TGTGCCAGCAGTTTATCGATAACGGGGGGCCTGGCGTATTACAATGAGCAGTTCTTC; CDR3aa: CASSLSITGGLAYYNEQFF
j_gene: TRBJ2-3; d_gene: TRBD1; abundance: NA; v_gene: TRBV7-2; CDR3nt: TGTGCCAGCAGAGGACAGGGCACAGATACGCAGTATTTT; CDR3aa: CASRGQGTDTQYF
j_gene: TRBJ1-2; d_gene: NA; abundance: NA; v_gene: TRBV19; CDR3nt: TGTGCCAGTAGTACCAGGACACGAATCTTCTATGGCTACACCTTC; CDR3aa: CASSTRTRIFYGYTF
j_gene: TRBJ2-3; d_gene: NA; abundance: NA; v_gene: TRBV7-9; CDR3nt: TGTGCCAGCAGCTTAGGAACAGGGATGTCCACAGATACGCAGTATTTT; CDR3aa: CASSLGTGMSTDTQYF
j_gene: TRBJ2-2; d_gene: NA; abundance: NA; v_gene: TRBV11-3; CDR3nt: TGTGCCAGCAGCTTAGGGACAGCGAACACCGGGGAGCTGTTTTTT; CDR3aa: CASSLGTANTGELFF
j_gene: TRBJ1-4; d_gene: NA; abundance: NA; v_gene: TRBV7-2; CDR3nt: TGTGCCAGCAGCCGGGGAGCCACTAATGAAAAACTGTTTTTT; CDR3aa: CASSRGATNEKLFF
j_gene: TRBJ1-4; d_gene: TRBD1; abundance: NA; v_gene: TRBV5-8; CDR3nt: TGTGCCAGCAGCTTGTGGGACAGGGAGAACGAAAAACTGTTTTTT; CDR3aa: CASSLWDRENEKLFF
j_gene: TRBJ2-3; d_gene: NA; abundance: NA; v_gene: TRBV7-3; CDR3nt: TGTGCCAGCAGCTTGAGTGGTCAAACCACAGATACGCAGTATTTT; CDR3aa: CASSLSGQTTDTQYF
j_gene: TRBJ1-4; d_gene: NA; abundance: once; v_gene: TRBV4-1; CDR3nt: TGCGCCAGCAGCCAAGGGATAGGCGGCGGTGAAAAACTGTTTTTT; CDR3aa: CASSQGIGGGEKLFF
j_gene: TRBJ2-6; d_gene: NA; abundance: NA; v_gene: TRBV28; CDR3nt: TGTGCCAGCAGCTCAGGGGGGTTAGGGGCCAACGTCCTGACTTTC; CDR3aa: CASSSGGLGANVLTF
j_gene: TRBJ1-5; d_gene: TRBD1; abundance: NA; v_gene: TRBV30; CDR3nt: TGTGCCTGGAATCGTCAGGGGGATCAGCCCCAGCATTTT; CDR3aa: CAWNRQGDQPQHF
j_gene: TRBJ2-1; d_gene: NA; abundance: NA; v_gene: TRBV6-6; CDR3nt: TGTGCCAATGCCGGGGGTCCCAACAATGAGCAGTTCTTC; CDR3aa: CANAGGPNNEQFF
j_gene: TRBJ2-6; d_gene: TRBD2; abundance: once; v_gene: TRBV6-1; CDR3nt: TGTGCCAGCAGTGAAGGGGGGGGAGGGCATGGCTCTGGGGCCAACGTCCTGACTTTC; CDR3aa: CASSEGGGGHGSGANVLTF
j_gene: TRBJ2-5; d_gene: NA; abundance: NA; v_gene: TRBV7-2; CDR3nt: TGTGCCAGCAGCTTAGTCCAGGGTGGAGAGACCCAGTACTTC; CDR3aa: CASSLVQGGETQYF
j_gene: TRBJ2-1; d_gene: TRBD1; abundance: few; v_gene: TRBV5-1; CDR3nt: TGCGCCAGCAGATTCCGGGACAGGGGGGAAAGTGAGCAGTTCTTC; CDR3aa: CASRFRDRGESEQFF
j_gene: TRBJ2-6; d_gene: NA; abundance: once; v_gene: TRBV5-1; CDR3nt: TGCGCCAGCAGCTTGGGGATCGGGGCTAGTGGGGCCAACGTCCTGACTTTC; CDR3aa: CASSLGIGASGANVLTF
j_gene: TRBJ2-5; d_gene: NA; abundance: NA; v_gene: TRBV7-2; CDR3nt: TGTGCCAGCAGCCCCCTAGGGGGTAAAACGGAGACCCAGTACTTC; CDR3aa: CASSPLGGKTETQYF
j_gene: TRBJ1-2; d_gene: TRBD1; abundance: few; v_gene: TRBV6-6; CDR3nt: TGTGCCAGCAGCCGGGACAGGGACTCGGGCTACACCTTC; CDR3aa: CASSRDRDSGYTF
j_gene: TRBJ2-3; d_gene: TRBD2; abundance: once; v_gene: TRBV5-5; CDR3nt: TGTGCCAGCAGCTTGGGACTAGCGGGGGGATATACGCAGTATTTT; CDR3aa: CASSLGLAGGYTQYF
j_gene: TRBJ2-7; d_gene: TRBD1; abundance: NA; v_gene: TRBV6-5; CDR3nt: TGTGCCAGCAAGGCGGGGACAGGGTTTTACGAGCAGTACTTC; CDR3aa: CASKAGTGFYEQYF
j_gene: TRBJ1-3; d_gene: NA; abundance: NA; v_gene: TRBV27; CDR3nt: TGTGCCAGCAGTTTACAGGGAGCTGGAAACACCATATATTTT; CDR3aa: CASSLQGAGNTIYF
j_gene: TRBJ1-1; d_gene: NA; abundance: once; v_gene: TRBV15; CDR3nt: TGTGCCACCAGCTCAGGGGCAGGTTCTGTTGAAGCTTTCTTT; CDR3aa: CATSSGAGSVEAFF
j_gene: TRBJ2-5; d_gene: TRBD1; abundance: NA; v_gene: TRBV5-1; CDR3nt: TGCGCCAGCAGCTCAGGGGGAGAGACCCAGTACTTC; CDR3aa: CASSSGGETQYF
j_gene: TRBJ1-5; d_gene: NA; abundance: NA; v_gene: TRBV11-2; CDR3nt: TGTGCCAGCAGCCAAGGACAGACGCGTCAGCCCCAGCATTTT; CDR3aa: CASSQGQTRQPQHF
j_gene: TRBJ1-6; d_gene: NA; abundance: NA; v_gene: TRBV19; CDR3nt: TGTGCCAGCTCGGACGGAGACTCACCCCTCCACTTT; CDR3aa: CASSDGDSPLHF